This T cell receptor beta chain emerged from a study of T cell responses to AZD1222 COVID-19 vaccine. Trimming removed 1 base from V and 6 bases from J, with 13 bases in between. Looked up from germline, CDR1 is LGHDT and CDR2 is YNNKEL (reference sequence). This CDR3 comprises 16 residues. This clone has only a few counts. Generated by immunoSEQ multiplex PCR, the TCRdb table keeps only in-frame clones and is missing some. The sample has roughly 80,000 clones, roughly 90% seen once. The gene calls are TRBV3-1 (or the pseudogene TRBV3-2) and TRBJ1-6; D possibly corresponds to TRBD1 (5 bases). The specimen comprised peripheral blood, sampled on day 0 of AZD1222 vaccination. The TCR originated in an adult in good health. The CDR3 loop is CASSQGDVVLNSPLHF. The DNA for the CDR3 is TGTGCCAGCAGCCAAGGGGACGTAGTTCTTAATTCACCCCTCCACTTT.